The source of this TCR beta chain is a study of identical twins. Study results and caveats: Monozygotic twins shared more out-of-frame TCR alpha than recombination models predicted. Twin pairs had excess sharing that was weaker in beta out-of-frame sequences.

The germline CDR1 and CDR2 sequences are SGHRS and YFSETQ. The CDR3 is 13 residues long. V gave up 6 bases and J gave up 1 base, with 10 bases separating them. Concerning this clonotype itself: As yet, its antigen is unknown.

Through template switching, a universal primer site was introduced, and the cDNA contained unique molecular identifiers. TCRdb redid the calling of the 5' RACE reads with MiXCR, one entry per CDR3 protein. The profile shows a few hundred thousand distinct CDR3 sequences, approximately 17% of them singletons. The material sequenced was naive T cells sorted from blood. This sequence originates from a middle-aged man in good health. V usage is TRBV5-1 and J usage is TRBJ1-1; the D gene is possibly TRBD1 (5 bases). CDR3 nucleotides: TGCGCCAGCACCGGGGACGGGAACACTGAAGCTTTCTTT. As protein: CASTGDGNTEAFF.